This is a list of T cell receptor beta chains from one sample in a study of cytomegalovirus exposure and HLA in healthy donors. Here immunoSEQ multiplex PCR was the method, and the copy in TCRdb shows in-frame clones only, minus some. Of fewer than 400,000 clones listed, 88% are singletons. The specimen sequenced was PBMCs. The receptors were gathered from a man in his thirties or forties in good health and CMV-seronegative. Each CDR3 is given with its conserved first and last residue. A D gene is named only where the DNA matches it firmly. Size tells how often a clone was seen (once, few, many) or the class of an expanded clone, and some rows leave it out.

clone size: NA
V gene: TRBV4-3
D gene: NA
J gene: TRBJ2-7
CDR3 DNA: TGCGCCAGCAACCCCGGGGGTTCCGCGGTAGACGAGCAGTACTTC
CDR3 protein: CASNPGGSAVDEQYF

clone size: NA
V gene: TRBV9
D gene: NA
J gene: TRBJ2-2
CDR3 DNA: TGTGCCAGCAGCCCTTTTTTAAACACCGGGGAGCTGTTTTTT
CDR3 protein: CASSPFLNTGELFF

clone size: NA
V gene: TRBV19
D gene: NA
J gene: TRBJ1-5
CDR3 DNA: TGTGCCAGTAGTATAGAGGGCCAGGGTGGGAAGCCCCAGCATTTT
CDR3 protein: CASSIEGQGGKPQHF

clone size: NA
V gene: TRBV15
D gene: NA
J gene: TRBJ2-5
CDR3 DNA: TGTGCCACCAGCAGAGGGGACAAAGAAGAGACCCAGTACTTC
CDR3 protein: CATSRGDKEETQYF

clone size: few
V gene: TRBV18
D gene: TRBD1
J gene: TRBJ1-5
CDR3 DNA: TGTGCCAGCTCAACCGGGACAGGTAATCAGCCCCAGCATTTT
CDR3 protein: CASSTGTGNQPQHF

clone size: NA
V gene: TRBV7-2
D gene: NA
J gene: TRBJ2-7
CDR3 DNA: TGTGCCAGCAGCTTAGCGGGGCAGGGTGGGATATTC
CDR3 protein: CASSLAGQGGIF

clone size: NA
V gene: TRBV19
D gene: NA
J gene: TRBJ1-6
CDR3 DNA: TGTGCCAGTAGTATAGATCGTGGCGGTAGGAATTCACCCCTCCACTTT
CDR3 protein: CASSIDRGGRNSPLHF

clone size: once
V gene: TRBV5-1
D gene: TRBD1
J gene: TRBJ2-1
CDR3 DNA: TGCGCCAGCAGCAGTACAGGGGGCTTAGGGAATGAGCAGTTCTTC
CDR3 protein: CASSSTGGLGNEQFF

clone size: NA
V gene: TRBV14
D gene: NA
J gene: TRBJ2-2
CDR3 DNA: TGTGCCAGCAGCCAAGATAGCATGTATTTCACCGGGGAGCTGTTTTTT
CDR3 protein: CASSQDSMYFTGELFF

clone size: few
V gene: TRBV5-6
D gene: TRBD1
J gene: TRBJ1-2
CDR3 DNA: TGTGCCAGCAGCTTGGTACAGGGGAGTGGCTACACCTTC
CDR3 protein: CASSLVQGSGYTF

clone size: NA
V gene: TRBV7-6
D gene: TRBD2
J gene: TRBJ2-1
CDR3 DNA: TGTGCCAGCAGCTTAGGGAGTAGCGGGGGCCTAAGCTCCTACAATGAGCAGTTCTTC
CDR3 protein: CASSLGSSGGLSSYNEQFF

clone size: NA
V gene: TRBV4-1
D gene: TRBD1
J gene: TRBJ1-1
CDR3 DNA: TGCGCCAGCAGCCCGAGACAGGGGGCAGGGAACACTGAAGCTTTCTTT
CDR3 protein: CASSPRQGAGNTEAFF

clone size: NA
V gene: TRBV7-9
D gene: NA
J gene: TRBJ2-1
CDR3 DNA: TGTGCCAGCAGCGATCCCCGGACAGCCCGATCGATCGATGAGCAGTTCTTC
CDR3 protein: CASSDPRTARSIDEQFF

clone size: once
V gene: TRBV13
D gene: TRBD2
J gene: TRBJ2-2
CDR3 DNA: TGTGCCAGCAGCTGCCGACGGACCGGGACTAGCGGGATCGCCGGGGAGCTGTTTTTT
CDR3 protein: CASSCRRTGTSGIAGELFF

clone size: NA
V gene: TRBV2
D gene: TRBD2
J gene: TRBJ2-1
CDR3 DNA: TGTGCCAGCAGGAGAGCGGGGTCCTACAATGAGCAGTTCTTC
CDR3 protein: CASRRAGSYNEQFF

clone size: NA
V gene: TRBV10-3
D gene: NA
J gene: TRBJ1-1
CDR3 DNA: TGTGCCATCAGGGACATCTCGGAAGCTTTCTTT
CDR3 protein: CAIRDISEAFF

clone size: few
V gene: TRBV7-6
D gene: NA
J gene: TRBJ2-7
CDR3 DNA: TGTGCCAGCAGCTTAGTAGTCGGGAACGAGCAGTACTTC
CDR3 protein: CASSLVVGNEQYF

clone size: NA
V gene: TRBV9
D gene: NA
J gene: TRBJ2-5
CDR3 DNA: TGTGCCAGCAGCGTATCAGGACAGTTTCAAGAGACCCAGTACTTC
CDR3 protein: CASSVSGQFQETQYF

clone size: NA
V gene: TRBV16
D gene: TRBD1
J gene: TRBJ2-7
CDR3 DNA: TGTGCCAGCAGCCAATCTAGGACAGGGGCCTACGAGCAGTACTTC
CDR3 protein: CASSQSRTGAYEQYF

clone size: once
V gene: TRBV10-2
D gene: TRBD1
J gene: TRBJ1-2
CDR3 DNA: TGCGCCAGCAGATCGGGACAGGGTTATGGCTACACCTTC
CDR3 protein: CASRSGQGYGYTF

clone size: NA
V gene: TRBV5-4
D gene: TRBD1
J gene: TRBJ2-3
CDR3 DNA: TGTGCCAGCGGAGGGTCAGGGGGCAATTTCGATACGCAGTATTTT
CDR3 protein: CASGGSGGNFDTQYF

clone size: NA
V gene: TRBV5-1
D gene: NA
J gene: TRBJ2-2
CDR3 DNA: TGCGCCAGCAGCTCGACAGGAAACACCGGGGAGCTGTTTTTT
CDR3 protein: CASSSTGNTGELFF

clone size: NA
V gene: TRBV4-3
D gene: TRBD2
J gene: TRBJ2-7
CDR3 DNA: TGCGCCAGCAGCCAAGGGACTAGCGGGGGGTCCTACGAGCAGTACTTC
CDR3 protein: CASSQGTSGGSYEQYF

clone size: NA
V gene: TRBV5-4
D gene: NA
J gene: TRBJ2-7
CDR3 DNA: TGTGCCAGCAGCTTGGGACTAAGGCCCGGGGAGCAGTACTTC
CDR3 protein: CASSLGLRPGEQYF

clone size: NA
V gene: TRBV7-2
D gene: NA
J gene: TRBJ2-7
CDR3 DNA: TGTGCCAGCAGCCCGCGACAGGCACCTCCTGGGGAGCAGTACTTC
CDR3 protein: CASSPRQAPPGEQYF

clone size: NA
V gene: TRBV25-1
D gene: NA
J gene: TRBJ1-4
CDR3 DNA: TGTGCCAGCAGTGAACATTGGGGCGCAACTAATGAAAAACTGTTTTTT
CDR3 protein: CASSEHWGATNEKLFF

clone size: NA
V gene: TRBV27
D gene: NA
J gene: TRBJ2-7
CDR3 DNA: TGTGCCAGCAGTTCCCTAACCTTTTACGAGCAGTACTTC
CDR3 protein: CASSSLTFYEQYF

clone size: NA
V gene: TRBV9
D gene: TRBD1
J gene: TRBJ1-2
CDR3 DNA: TGTGCCAGCAGCAGACAGGGAGGATCACAGGGCTACACCTTC
CDR3 protein: CASSRQGGSQGYTF

clone size: NA
V gene: TRBV7-9
D gene: NA
J gene: TRBJ1-4
CDR3 DNA: TGTGCCAGCAGTCAGGGGTGGGAAAAACTGTTTTTT
CDR3 protein: CASSQGWEKLFF

clone size: NA
V gene: TRBV5-5
D gene: NA
J gene: TRBJ1-4
CDR3 DNA: TGTGCCAGCAGCCTAGGACAGATAAATGAAAAACTGTTTTTT
CDR3 protein: CASSLGQINEKLFF

clone size: NA
V gene: TRBV4-1
D gene: NA
J gene: TRBJ2-7
CDR3 DNA: TGCGCCAGCAGGCTGACACTGTTGACCTACGAGCAGTACTTC
CDR3 protein: CASRLTLLTYEQYF

clone size: NA
V gene: TRBV7-9
D gene: TRBD2
J gene: TRBJ2-2
CDR3 DNA: TGTGCCAGCAGCTTCCCGACCCGGACTAGCGGGGGGCCCACCGGGGAGCTGTTTTTT
CDR3 protein: CASSFPTRTSGGPTGELFF

clone size: once
V gene: TRBV23-1
D gene: NA
J gene: TRBJ1-1
CDR3 DNA: TGCGCCAGCAGTCAATCTGGACAGCCGAACACTGAAGCTTTCTTT
CDR3 protein: CASSQSGQPNTEAFF

clone size: NA
V gene: TRBV7-2
D gene: NA
J gene: TRBJ1-2
CDR3 DNA: TGTGCCAGCAGCTCATTCACAGGGATCTATGGCTACACCTTC
CDR3 protein: CASSSFTGIYGYTF

clone size: NA
V gene: TRBV7-9
D gene: NA
J gene: TRBJ1-4
CDR3 DNA: TGTGCCAGCAGCTTACCCAGAACGGAAAAACTGTTTTTT
CDR3 protein: CASSLPRTEKLFF

clone size: NA
V gene: TRBV11-3
D gene: NA
J gene: TRBJ1-6
CDR3 DNA: TGTGCCAGCAGCTTATTCGGAGGGCCTAATTCACCCCTCCACTTT
CDR3 protein: CASSLFGGPNSPLHF

clone size: NA
V gene: TRBV15
D gene: TRBD2
J gene: TRBJ2-1
CDR3 DNA: TGTGCCACCAGCAGAGGTCCTAGCGGGGCCTACAATGAGCAGTTCTTC
CDR3 protein: CATSRGPSGAYNEQFF

clone size: NA
V gene: TRBV7-6
D gene: TRBD2
J gene: TRBJ2-3
CDR3 DNA: TGTGCCAGCAGCTTAGAGATGTCTAGCGGGGGGGCATCTGATACGCAGTATTTT
CDR3 protein: CASSLEMSSGGASDTQYF

clone size: NA
V gene: TRBV5-1
D gene: NA
J gene: TRBJ1-1
CDR3 DNA: TGCGCCAGCAGCTTGCTAATAGGGGACACTGAAGCTTTCTTT
CDR3 protein: CASSLLIGDTEAFF

clone size: NA
V gene: TRBV18
D gene: NA
J gene: TRBJ1-1
CDR3 DNA: TGTGCCAGCTCACCACCGGGGGGTTTTATGAACACTGAAGCTTTCTTT
CDR3 protein: CASSPPGGFMNTEAFF

clone size: NA
V gene: TRBV5-1
D gene: TRBD1
J gene: TRBJ2-5
CDR3 DNA: TGCGCCAGCAGCTCGAGCCGACAGGGCGAGACCCAGTACTTC
CDR3 protein: CASSSSRQGETQYF

clone size: NA
V gene: TRBV13
D gene: TRBD1
J gene: TRBJ2-3
CDR3 DNA: TGTGCCAGCAGCGGACAGGGGGCTAACACAGATACGCAGTATTTT
CDR3 protein: CASSGQGANTDTQYF

clone size: NA
V gene: TRBV11-2
D gene: TRBD1
J gene: TRBJ2-5
CDR3 DNA: TGTGCCAGCAGCTTAGGGGACAGGCTCCAAGAGACCCAGTACTTC
CDR3 protein: CASSLGDRLQETQYF

clone size: NA
V gene: TRBV4-1
D gene: TRBD2
J gene: TRBJ2-1
CDR3 DNA: TGCGCCAGCAGCCCCTCAGGCGTAACTAGCGGGGGGGCCTTTTATGAGCAGTTCTTC
CDR3 protein: CASSPSGVTSGGAFYEQFF

clone size: NA
V gene: TRBV5-4
D gene: TRBD1
J gene: TRBJ1-2
CDR3 DNA: TGTGCCAGCAGAAAAGGACAGGGCTTATCCTATGGCTACACCTTC
CDR3 protein: CASRKGQGLSYGYTF